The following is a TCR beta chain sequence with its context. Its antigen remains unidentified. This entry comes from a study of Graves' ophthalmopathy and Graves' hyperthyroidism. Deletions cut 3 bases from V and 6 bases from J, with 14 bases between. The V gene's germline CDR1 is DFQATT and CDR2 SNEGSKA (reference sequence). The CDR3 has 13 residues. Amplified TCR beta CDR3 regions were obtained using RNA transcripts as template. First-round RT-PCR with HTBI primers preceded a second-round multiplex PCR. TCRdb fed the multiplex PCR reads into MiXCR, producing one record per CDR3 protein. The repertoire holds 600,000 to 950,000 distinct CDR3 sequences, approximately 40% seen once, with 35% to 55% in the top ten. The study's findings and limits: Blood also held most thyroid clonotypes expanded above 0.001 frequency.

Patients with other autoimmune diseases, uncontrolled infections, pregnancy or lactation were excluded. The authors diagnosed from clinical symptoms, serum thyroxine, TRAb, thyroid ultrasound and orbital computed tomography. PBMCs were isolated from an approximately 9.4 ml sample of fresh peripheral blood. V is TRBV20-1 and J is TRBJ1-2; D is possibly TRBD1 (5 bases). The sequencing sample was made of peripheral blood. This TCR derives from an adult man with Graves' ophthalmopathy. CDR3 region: CSASPGSDNGYTF. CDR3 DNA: TGCAGTGCTAGTCCAGGGTCGGACAATGGCTACACCTTC.